One TCR beta chain is described in this entry. No antigen is known for it. The entry originates in a study of immune evolution from preneoplasia to lung adenocarcinoma. The study, taken as a whole, reports: From normal lung to invasive adenocarcinoma, top clone frequencies appeared to decrease. Normal lung had highest clonality; later lesions appeared denser, more diverse.

Between the mid-2010s and the late 2010s, patients underwent resection in Japan or China. H&E slides confirmed each diagnosis, reviewed by two pathologists independently. The V gene's germline CDR1 is SGHRS and CDR2 YFSETQ. The CDR3 consists of 15 residues. Deletions cut 0 bases from V and 0 bases from J, with 7 bases between. The protocol was immunoSEQ multiplex PCR, while the TCRdb copy is restricted to in-frame clones and leaves out a portion. Among about 4,900 clones listed, roughly four fifths were seen once. This rearrangement joins TRBV5-1 to TRBJ2-1, with D tentatively TRBD2 (6 bases). This receptor was identified in a person aged 55-80 years with lung adenocarcinoma. Sequenced: FFPE minimally invasive lung adenocarcinoma tissue. CDR3 amino acids: CASSLVGSSYNEQFF. The DNA of the CDR3 is TGCGCCAGCAGCTTGGTCGGGAGCTCCTACAATGAGCAGTTCTTC.